Listed here are 30 T cell receptor beta chains from one sample, sequenced in a study of cytotoxic CD8 clonotypes in ibrutinib-treated CLL. Using immunoSEQ multiplex PCR, the repertoire was profiled, and TCRdb retains in-frame clones only, with some absent. The table has fewer than 45,000 clones, roughly two thirds seen once. The sample was PBMCs, taken at disease progression, from a patient treated with ibrutinib. The origin of the receptors is a human donor with chronic lymphocytic leukemia.

In this sample, this clone turned up a few times. J is TRBJ1-5 and V is TRBV9; 7 bases map to TRBD1. V shed 3 bases and J 8 bases; nucleotides not matched to a gene: 8. There are 14 residues in the CDR3. Looked up from germline, CDR1 is SGDLS and CDR2 is YYNGEE. The CDR3 region has the DNA TGTGCCAGCAGCGCCGGGACAGACATCAAGCCCCAGCATTTT. It codes for CASSAGTDIKPQHF. Looking up the rest from reference TRBV9 and TRBJ1-5 gives the full variable domain: DSGVTQTPKHLITATGQRVTLRCSPRSGDLSVYWYQQSLDQGLQFLIQYYNGEERAKGNILERFSAQQFPDLHSELNLSSLELGDSALYFCASSAGTDIKPQHFGDGTRLSIL.

The V call is TRBV7-9, the J call TRBJ2-7; a weak D match, TRBD1 (6 bases). This CDR3 is 14 amino acids long. CDR1 is SEHNR, CDR2 FQNEAQ, per germline (reference sequence). The V and J ends lost 1 base and 3 bases respectively, with 10 bases between them. The CDR3 sequence is CASSLVGQIYEQYF. As DNA, the CDR3 is TGTGCCAGCAGCTTAGTAGGACAGATCTACGAGCAGTACTTC.

The chain joins TRBV9 to TRBJ1-1, with 10 positions matching TRBD1. This CDR3 spans 17 amino acids. V was pared by 4 bases and J by 1 base, with 10 bases of the junction left unmatched. CDR1 and CDR2 from the germline V gene are SGDLS and YYNGEE. The CDR3 DNA is TGTGCCAGCAGCTTAAACCCCAGGGACAGGGGGAACACTGAAGCTTTCTTT. Residues: CASSLNPRDRGNTEAFF.

The rearrangement joins TRBV19 to TRBJ1-5; TRBD1 aligns across 10 bases. Germline V gives CDR1 LNHDA, CDR2 SQIVND (reference sequence). With 7 bases clipped from V and 7 bases from J, the junction kept 10 bases outside the gene matches. The CDR3 is 15 amino acids. This CDR3 reads CASTVADRGLQPQHF. DNA for the CDR3: TGTGCCAGTACCGTAGCCGACAGGGGGCTCCAGCCCCAGCATTTT.

In its sample, this clone was seen once. The V and J genes are TRBV4-1 and TRBJ2-1; 9 positions agree with TRBD2. V lost 4 bases, J lost 3 bases, and 7 bases stayed unmatched. The CDR3 has 16 residues. Per the germline V gene, CDR1 is MGHRA and CDR2 is YSYEKL. Here the CDR3 reads CASSRDGLAYYNEQFF. CDR3 DNA sequence: TGCGCCAGCAGCCGGGATGGACTAGCGTACTACAATGAGCAGTTCTTC.

The sample holds one count of this clone. This chain connects TRBV6-6 to TRBJ2-5, with TRBD1 matching 8 bases. CDR1 and CDR2 from the germline V gene are MNHNY and SVGAGI (reference sequence). Trimming at V came to 2 bases and at J to 8 bases, leaving 10 bases not matched to a gene. The CDR3 spans 15 residues. The CDR3 nucleotides read TGTGCCAGCAGTTACGCAGGACAACAGGGGGACACCCAGTACTTC. This sequence encodes CASSYAGQQGDTQYF.

This chain connects TRBV5-5 to TRBJ1-1; possibly TRBD1 for D (6 bases). CDR1 SGHKS and CDR2 YYEKEE come from the germline V gene (reference sequence). The CDR3 sequence is 17 residues long. Trimming removed 3 bases from V and 0 bases from J, with 18 bases in between. The CDR3 loop is CASSSLTTGLLNTEAFF. The CDR3 region has the DNA TGTGCCAGCAGCTCCCTCACGACAGGACTCCTGAACACTGAAGCTTTCTTT.

V usage is TRBV6-5 and J usage is TRBJ1-4; D is ambiguous. This CDR3 is 11 amino acids long. The germline CDR1 and CDR2 sequences are MNHEY and SVGAGI. Trimming removed 2 bases at V and 8 bases at J, with 3 bases between. CDR3 coding DNA: TGTGCCAGCAGTTACAGGGAAAAACTGTTTTTT. This gives the protein CASSYREKLFF.

The rearrangement joins TRBV11-3 to TRBJ2-2; 11 positions agree with TRBD2. The CDR3 consists of 16 residues. J was trimmed by 4 bases and V by 7 bases; bases with no gene match: 8. Germline V gene lookup returns CDR1 SGHNT and CDR2 YENEEA. CDR3 loop: CASNIAGGYSTGELFF. CDR3 coding DNA: TGTGCCAGCAACATAGCGGGGGGGTATTCCACCGGGGAGCTGTTTTTT.

This clone has only a few counts. The CDR3 nucleotides read TGCGCCAGCAGCCACCCGACAGGGAAAACCTACGAGCAGTACTTC. Translated: CASSHPTGKTYEQYF. The rearrangement joins TRBV4-1 to TRBJ2-7, with TRBD1 matching 7 bases. The CDR3 spans 15 residues. J gave up 2 bases and V 3 bases, and 7 bases lay outside the gene matches. Germline V gene lookup returns CDR1 MGHRA and CDR2 YSYEKL.

J is TRBJ1-4 and V is TRBV5-1, with D possibly matching TRBD1 (5 bases). CDR3 length: 16 residues. V dropped 5 bases and J dropped 0 bases, with 14 bases sitting between them. The germline V gene has CDR1 SGHRS and CDR2 YFSETQ. The CDR3 sequence is CASSRLGQATNEKLFF. The DNA for the CDR3 is TGCGCCAGCAGTCGATTAGGACAAGCAACTAATGAAAAACTGTTTTTT. Using reference TRBV5-1 and TRBJ1-4 for the parts outside the CDR3, the full variable domain is KAGVTQTPRYLIKTRGQQVTLSCSPISGHRSVSWYQQTPGQGLQFLFEYFSETQRNKGNFPGRFSGRQFSNSRSEMNVSTLELGDSALYLCASSRLGQATNEKLFFGSGTQLSVL.

V usage is TRBV13 and J usage is TRBJ1-4; unclear D gene. Trimming took off 6 bases at V and 0 bases at J, with 5 bases between the two ends. This CDR3 comprises 13 residues. The germline V gene has CDR1 PRHDT and CDR2 FYEKMQ (reference sequence). In nucleotides, the CDR3 is TGTGCCAGCAGTGATACAACTAATGAAAAACTGTTTTTT. Translation: CASSDTTNEKLFF. Filled out from reference TRBV13 and TRBJ1-4, the complete variable domain reads AAGVIQSPRHLIKEKRETATLKCYPIPRHDTVYWYQQGPGQDPQFLISFYEKMQSDKGSIPDRFSAQQFSDYHSELNMSSLELGDSALYFCASSDTTNEKLFFGSGTQLSVL.

V is TRBV11-2 and J is TRBJ2-2; TRBD2 agrees at 12 bases. The CDR3 is 17 residues long. The V and J ends lost 5 bases and 0 bases, in that order; junction bases with no gene match: 4. Germline CDR1 reads SGHAT; CDR2 reads FQNNGV. The CDR3 DNA sequence: TGTGCCAGCAGCGCGACTAGCGGGAGTGCGAACACCGGGGAGCTGTTTTTT. Translating it yields CASSATSGSANTGELFF.

This clone came up a few times. The gene calls are TRBV6-1 and TRBJ2-1, with 8 bases matching TRBD1. CDR1 MNHNS and CDR2 SASEGT come from the germline V gene. The CDR3 runs to 14 residues. J lost 8 bases, V lost 5 bases, and 8 bases had no gene match. DNA of the CDR3: TGTGCCAGCAGTCGGCAGGGGGCATACGATGAGCAGTTCTTC. The encoded protein is CASSRQGAYDEQFF.

The genes are TRBV29-1 and TRBJ2-3; D possibly corresponds to TRBD1 (6 bases). Trimming left V 0 bases short and J 3 bases short, with 13 bases between. The CDR3 sequence is 15 residues long. The germline V gene has CDR1 SQVTM and CDR2 ANQGSEA. The CDR3 DNA is TGCAGCGTTGAAGATGAGGGGGATAGGACAGATACGCAGTATTTT. It codes for CSVEDEGDRTDTQYF.

The rearrangement links TRBV10-2 to TRBJ2-1, with 9 bases identical to TRBD1. Looked up from germline, CDR1 is WSHSY and CDR2 is SAAADI. V was pared by 1 base and J by 9 bases, with 10 bases of the junction left unmatched. The CDR3 has 16 amino acids. As DNA, the CDR3 is TGCGCCAGCAGTGAGTTCGGGATAGGACAGGGGCTTGAGCAGTTCTTC. Encoded protein: CASSEFGIGQGLEQFF.

The chain employs TRBV4-1 and TRBJ2-1, with D possibly matching TRBD2 (7 bases). Trimming cost V 5 bases and J 1 base, with 15 bases left between them. The CDR3 consists of 16 residues. The germline gives CDR1 MGHRA, CDR2 YSYEKL. The CDR3 protein is CASSLGAGVSYNEQFF. CDR3 in DNA: TGCGCCAGCAGCTTGGGGGCGGGGGTGTCCTACAATGAGCAGTTCTTC.

This chain connects TRBV4-1 to TRBJ1-5; 10 positions match TRBD1. CDR3 length equals 13 residues. The V and J ends lost 8 bases and 4 bases, in that order; junction bases with no gene match: 2. The germline V gene encodes CDR1 MGHRA and CDR2 YSYEKL. The CDR3 DNA is TGCGCCAGCGGACAGGGGGTTAATCAGCCCCAGCATTTT. Protein sequence: CASGQGVNQPQHF.

CDR3 sequence: CASSIAGDKLFF. The CDR3 bases are TGTGCCAGTAGTATAGCAGGGGACAAACTGTTTTTT. The genes are TRBV19 and TRBJ1-4; perhaps TRBD1 as D (6 bases). Germline lookup yields CDR1 LNHDA and CDR2 SQIVND (reference sequence). This CDR3 is built from 12 residues. Between the trimmed V and J ends, which lost 1 base and 11 bases, there was a span of 8 bases.

This chain links TRBV18 with TRBJ2-7; D unresolved. The CDR3 sequence is 13 residues long. Germline V gives CDR1 KGHSH, CDR2 LQKENI. V was trimmed by 3 bases and J by 3 bases, leaving 9 bases between them. The CDR3 DNA sequence: TGTGCCAGCTCACCCCTTGGAGTCTACGAGCAGTACTTC. Translated: CASSPLGVYEQYF.

Only a few counts were recorded for this clone. The chain is built from TRBV7-7 and TRBJ1-3; D not certain. This CDR3 is built from 13 residues. Germline-derived CDR1 and CDR2 are SSHAT and FNYEAQ (reference sequence). CDR3 region: CARQTRPGNTIYF. The CDR3 DNA reads TGTGCTCGTCAGACCAGGCCTGGAAACACCATATATTTT.

The chain combines TRBV14 with TRBJ2-7; D not certain. This CDR3 has 13 amino acids. Germline lookup yields CDR1 SGHDN and CDR2 FVKESK. The germline V and J ends were trimmed by 3 bases and 7 bases, with 13 bases remaining between them. The CDR3 coding sequence is TGTGCCAGCAGCCAGCAACCGTTGAGGGAGCAGTACTTC. It is translated as CASSQQPLREQYF.

This clone has more than one count but fewer than ten. Other DNA variants within this sample encode the same CDR3. This chain links TRBV7-2 with TRBJ2-5; D is unclear. The CDR3 spans 11 residues. Germline assignment: CDR1 SGHTA and CDR2 FQGNSA. V was trimmed by 5 bases and J by 2 bases, leaving 3 bases between them. The CDR3 DNA is TGTGCCAGCAGCCCACAAGAGACCCAGTACTTC. Translating gives CASSPQETQYF.

The chain links TRBV18 to TRBJ1-3; D call uncertain. The V gene's germline CDR1 is KGHSH and CDR2 LQKENI. There are 13 residues in the CDR3. V was clipped by 6 bases and J by 2 bases, with 8 bases between them. This CDR3 is CASSRTAGNTIYF. The CDR3 DNA reads TGTGCCAGCTCCCGGACTGCTGGAAACACCATATATTTT. The whole variable domain, remainder taken from reference TRBV18 and TRBJ1-3, is NAGVMQNPRHLVRRRGQEARLRCSPMKGHSHVYWYRQLPEEGLKFMVYLQKENIIDESGMPKERFSAEFPKEGPSILRIQQVVRGDSAAYFCASSRTAGNTIYFGEGSWLTVV.

This rearrangement joins TRBV27 to TRBJ2-7, with TRBD1 identical over 7 bases. J was trimmed by 3 bases and V by 6 bases; bases with no gene match: 11. CDR1 is MNHEY, CDR2 SMNVEV, per germline (reference sequence). The CDR3 is 15 residues long. The CDR3 DNA reads as TGTGCCAGCAGCTCCGACAGGGAATCCTTCTACGAGCAGTACTTC. Its protein product is CASSSDRESFYEQYF.

V usage is TRBV6-1 and J usage is TRBJ1-1, with D possibly matching TRBD1 (6 bases). Trimming left V 8 bases short and J 1 base short, with 17 bases between. The CDR3 is made up of 15 amino acids. Germline V gene lookup returns CDR1 MNHNS and CDR2 SASEGT. CDR3 protein: CASRKSTGSNTEAFF. CDR3 DNA: TGTGCCAGCCGAAAATCGACAGGTTCGAACACTGAAGCTTTCTTT.

The V and J genes are TRBV7-9 and TRBJ1-6, with 9 bases lining up with TRBD1. The CDR3 extends over 16 amino acids. V shed 4 bases, J shed 7 bases, and the junction held 8 bases outside the gene matches. In germline, CDR1 is SEHNR, CDR2 FQNEAQ (reference sequence). The CDR3: CASSSGQGGGNSPLHF. Here the CDR3 DNA reads TGTGCCAGCAGCTCGGGACAGGGCGGGGGAAATTCACCCCTCCACTTT.

V usage is TRBV6-1 and J usage is TRBJ2-7; TRBD2 matches at 7 bases. The CDR3 runs to 13 residues. Germline V gene data show CDR1 as MNHNS and CDR2 as SASEGT. Trimming cost V 6 bases and J 2 bases; bases outside gene matches: 4. The CDR3 coding sequence is TGTGCCAGCAGGGGACTATCAACCTACGAGCAGTACTTC. It specifies CASRGLSTYEQYF.

This chain joins TRBV4-1 and TRBJ2-5; D tentatively reads TRBD1 or TRBD2 (5 bases each). The CDR3 is 13 amino acids. Germline lookup yields CDR1 MGHRA and CDR2 YSYEKL. The ends were cut back, 2 bases at V and 5 bases at J, with 9 bases in the middle. The chain's CDR3 is CASSQRWGETQYF. The CDR3 nucleotides are TGCGCCAGCAGCCAACGGTGGGGGGAGACCCAGTACTTC.

The rearrangement joins TRBV7-2 to TRBJ2-7; TRBD2 aligns across 11 bases. The V gene end was trimmed by 3 bases and the J gene end by 6 bases; junction bases not matched to a gene: 10. CDR3 size: 16 residues. CDR1 SGHTA and CDR2 FQGNSA come from the germline V gene. The CDR3 here is CASSFLIAGGHGEQYF. CDR3 DNA: TGTGCCAGCAGCTTCCTCATAGCGGGGGGGCATGGCGAGCAGTACTTC.